Listed here is a single T cell receptor beta chain. Its antigen is unidentified. PCR primers comprised 60 Vbeta and 13 Jbeta primers. The protocol was immunoSEQ multiplex PCR, while the TCRdb copy is restricted to in-frame clones and leaves out a portion. The sample holds under 200,000 clones, around 75% seen once. The entry originates in a study of cytomegalovirus exposure and HLA in healthy donors. Overall study findings and caveats: HLA restriction was apparent for most CMV-associated TCR beta chains in a later analysis.

Input material: PBMCs. This receptor was identified in a male donor in good health and CMV-seronegative.

DNA of the CDR3: TGTGCCAGCAGTCCTAGCGGGAGTTCCTACAATGAGCAGTTCTTC. Amino acid sequence: CASSPSGSSYNEQFF. The V and J genes are TRBV11-3 and TRBJ2-1; 10 nucleotides align to TRBD2. CDR3 length: 15 amino acids. Germline V gene data show CDR1 as SGHNT and CDR2 as YENEEA. With V trimmed by 6 bases and J by 1 base, 3 bases remained unmatched. The variable domain in full, completed from reference TRBV11-3 and TRBJ2-1, reads EAGVVQSPRYKIIEKKQPVAFWCNPISGHNTLYWYLQNLGQGPELLIRYENEEAVDDSQLPKDRFSAERLKGVDSTLKIQPAELGDSAVYLCASSPSGSSYNEQFFGPGTRLTVL.